The entry below gives a single T cell receptor beta chain sequence along with its context. The antigen is undetermined. Trimming took 4 bases from V and 4 from J, leaving 14 bases between them. CDR3 length: 14 amino acids. CDR1 SGHDT and CDR2 YYEEEE come from the germline V gene. Partitioning of CD4+ cells yielded a CD45RA+ naive subset and a CD45RA-negative memory subset. These data are taken from a study of shared clonotypes between healthy human individuals. General observations from the study: A handful of donors had around 5% of their naive CD4 clonotypes in common.

The table came from immunoSEQ multiplex PCR; TCRdb's copy has only in-frame clones and leaves some out. The sample lists approximately 1.4 million clones, around 98% occurring once. This sequence joins TRBV5-6 and TRBJ1-2; the D gene is possibly TRBD1 (6 bases). Sequencing input: naive CD4+ T cells sorted from blood. Subset: CD45RA+ positively selected. This receptor was identified in a man aged 30 to 39 in good health. The DNA for the CDR3 is TGTGCCAGCAGCCGTGGGGGGCCGGGCTATGGCTACACCTTC. Amino acid sequence: CASSRGGPGYGYTF. The whole variable domain, filled in from reference TRBV5-6 and TRBJ1-2, reads DAGVTQSPTHLIKTRGQQVTLRCSPKSGHDTVSWYQQALGQGPQFIFQYYEEEERQRGNFPDRFSGHQFPNYSSELNVNALLLGDSALYLCASSRGGPGYGYTFGSGTRLTVV.